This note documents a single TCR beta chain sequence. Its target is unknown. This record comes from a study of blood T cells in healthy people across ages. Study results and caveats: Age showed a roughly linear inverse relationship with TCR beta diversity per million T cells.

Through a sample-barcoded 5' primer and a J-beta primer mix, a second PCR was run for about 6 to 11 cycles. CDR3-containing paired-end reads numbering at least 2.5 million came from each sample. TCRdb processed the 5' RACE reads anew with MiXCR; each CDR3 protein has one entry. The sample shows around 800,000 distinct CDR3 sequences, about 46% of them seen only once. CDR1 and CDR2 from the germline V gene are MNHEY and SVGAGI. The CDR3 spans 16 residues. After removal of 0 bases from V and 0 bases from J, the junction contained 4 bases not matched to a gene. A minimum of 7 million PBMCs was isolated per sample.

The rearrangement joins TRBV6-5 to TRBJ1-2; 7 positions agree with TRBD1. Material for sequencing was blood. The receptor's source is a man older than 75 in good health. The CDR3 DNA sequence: TGTGCCAGCAGTTACTCCCGGACAGGCCCTAACTATGGCTACACCTTC. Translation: CASSYSRTGPNYGYTF.